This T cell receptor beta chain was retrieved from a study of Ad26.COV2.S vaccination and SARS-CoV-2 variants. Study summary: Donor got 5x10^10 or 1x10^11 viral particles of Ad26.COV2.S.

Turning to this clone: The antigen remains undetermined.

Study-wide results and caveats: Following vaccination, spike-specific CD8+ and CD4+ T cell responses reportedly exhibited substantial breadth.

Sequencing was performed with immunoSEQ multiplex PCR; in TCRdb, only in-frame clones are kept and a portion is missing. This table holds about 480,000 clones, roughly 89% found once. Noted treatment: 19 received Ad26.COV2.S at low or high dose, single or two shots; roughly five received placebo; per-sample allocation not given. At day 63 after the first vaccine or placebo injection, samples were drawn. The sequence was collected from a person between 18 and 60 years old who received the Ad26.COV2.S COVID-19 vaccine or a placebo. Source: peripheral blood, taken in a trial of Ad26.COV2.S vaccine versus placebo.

This chain's CDR3 is CASSSRTDRGNEAFF. The CDR3 region has the DNA TGTGCCAGCAGCTCCCGCACTGACAGGGGTAATGAAGCTTTCTTT. The chain joins TRBV7-9 to TRBJ1-1, with TRBD1 identical over 8 bases. Germline V gives CDR1 SEHNR, CDR2 FQNEAQ (reference sequence). CDR3 length: 15 residues. V was clipped by 4 bases and J by 7 bases; unmatched bases: 11.